This TCR beta chain was obtained from a study of Ad26.COV2.S vaccination and SARS-CoV-2 variants. Study conclusions and caveats: It is possible that the TCR breadth and depth analyses underestimated the total T cell responses.

The protocol was immunoSEQ multiplex PCR, while the TCRdb copy is restricted to in-frame clones and leaves out a portion. The sample lists about 430,000 clones, approximately 92% occurring once. The CDR3 contains 16 residues. Trimming took off 4 bases at V and 8 bases at J, with 18 bases between the two ends. Germline CDR1 is SGHTA and CDR2 is FQGNSA. Comment on this clone: Its antigen is not identified.

Treatment defined: about 20 received Ad26.COV2.S at low or high dose, single or two shots; several received placebo; per-sample allocation not given. It was on day 63 after the first vaccine or placebo injection that samples were taken. Sequences were derived from peripheral blood, sampled in a trial of Ad26.COV2.S vaccine versus placebo. The rearrangement uses TRBV7-2 and TRBJ1-6; D gene uncertain. This TCR was recovered from a person between 18 and 65 years old who received the Ad26.COV2.S COVID-19 vaccine or a placebo. CDR3 coding DNA: TGTGCCAGCAGCTCTTGGACCTCCAAGGTCGATTCACCCCTCCACTTT. Translation gives CASSSWTSKVDSPLHF.